This TCR beta chain emerged from a study of T cell responses to AZD1222 COVID-19 vaccine. Germline CDR1 reads MDHEN; CDR2 reads SYDVKM. V was trimmed by 3 bases and J by 4 bases, leaving 18 bases between them. The CDR3 runs 16 residues. Study results and limitations: The span of vaccine-associated CD4 TCRs extended across spike, with dominance at 160-218 and 743-854. Baseline seropositivity characterized only a handful of AZD1222 recipients.

Assay used: immunoSEQ multiplex PCR; TCRdb lists only in-frame clones, some missing. The sample has roughly 150,000 clones, approximately 90% seen once. As for this clone: Its antigen is unidentified.

The clonotype originates from an adult in good health. The sequences come from peripheral blood, collected on day 0 of AZD1222 vaccination. V is TRBV28 and J is TRBJ1-1; D gene unclear. This chain's CDR3 is CASSFMAARRGTEAFF. CDR3 nucleotide sequence: TGTGCCAGCAGTTTCATGGCGGCGAGGCGAGGCACTGAAGCTTTCTTT.